This TCR beta chain came from a study of technical replicates of blood from a few donors. The CDR3 is 15 residues long. Sequencing used immunoSEQ multiplex PCR; TCRdb keeps in-frame clones, though not all of them. The sample lists around 100,000 clones, 90% to 95% seen once, with around 0.3% in the top ten. This clone was seen a single time. The chain couples TRBV21-1 to TRBJ1-2. TRBV21-1 is tagged as a pseudogene. The sequencing input was T cells isolated from PBMCs. This TCR derives from a human donor in good health. CDR3 loop: CARGRGALPNYGYTF. The CDR3 DNA sequence: TGTGCCAGGGGGAGGGGGGCTCTTCCTAACTATGGCTACACCTTC.